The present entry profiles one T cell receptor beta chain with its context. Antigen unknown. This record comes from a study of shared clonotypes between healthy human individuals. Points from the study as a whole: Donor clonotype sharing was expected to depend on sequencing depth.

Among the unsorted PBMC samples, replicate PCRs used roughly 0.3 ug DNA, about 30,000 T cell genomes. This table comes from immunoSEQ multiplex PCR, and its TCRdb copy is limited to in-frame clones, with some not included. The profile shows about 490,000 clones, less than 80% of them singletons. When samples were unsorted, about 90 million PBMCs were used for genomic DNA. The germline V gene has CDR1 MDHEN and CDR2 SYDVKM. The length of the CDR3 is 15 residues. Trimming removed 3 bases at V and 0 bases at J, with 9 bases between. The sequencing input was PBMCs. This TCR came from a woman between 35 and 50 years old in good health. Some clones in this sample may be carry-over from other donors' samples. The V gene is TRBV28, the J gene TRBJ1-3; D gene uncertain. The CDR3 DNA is TGTGCCAGCAGTTTCGCGGGGATCTCTGGAAACACCATATATTTT. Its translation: CASSFAGISGNTIYF.